The present entry profiles one TCR beta chain with its context. The data belong to a study of shared clonotypes between healthy human individuals. At the deep level, the assay was run. Clones were sequenced by immunoSEQ multiplex PCR, and TCRdb holds only the in-frame ones, with some missing. This table holds more than 2,000,000 clones, around 90% found once. V lost 5 bases to trimming and J lost 6 bases, with 17 bases between them. CDR1 and CDR2 (germline): SGHAT, FQNNGV. CDR3 size: 14 residues. Those who donated were healthy HIV-negative adults, with no recent acute infections or vaccinations reported. CD45RA+ naive and CD45RA-negative memory subsets were separated from CD4+ cells.

The chain employs TRBV11-2 and TRBJ2-7, with a weak D call TRBD1 (5 bases). This receptor was taken from a young man in good health. The specimen was naive CD4+ T cells sorted from blood. As to subset: CD45RA+ positively selected. The CDR3 region is CASSDRAQGVEQYF. Written as DNA, the CDR3 is TGTGCCAGCAGCGACCGGGCCCAGGGCGTCGAGCAGTACTTC.